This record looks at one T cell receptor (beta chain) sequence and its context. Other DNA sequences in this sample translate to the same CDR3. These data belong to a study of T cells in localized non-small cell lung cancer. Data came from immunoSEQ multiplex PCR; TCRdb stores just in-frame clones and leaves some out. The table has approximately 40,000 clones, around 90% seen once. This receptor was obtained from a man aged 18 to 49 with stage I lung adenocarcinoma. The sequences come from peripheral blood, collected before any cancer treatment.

The CDR3 region is CASSHRGSNQPQHF. DNA for the CDR3: TGTGCCAGCAGCCATAGGGGTAGCAATCAGCCCCAGCATTTT. V and J are TRBV27 and TRBJ1-5; tentatively, D is TRBD1 (5 bases). V was clipped by 6 bases and J by 0 bases, with 9 bases between them. The CDR3 totals 14 residues. The germline V gene has CDR1 MNHEY and CDR2 SMNVEV (reference sequence).